The clone carrying this TCR beta chain showed up just once. Its antigen is as yet unknown. The sample comes from a study of cytomegalovirus exposure and HLA in healthy donors. V lost 2 bases to trimming and J lost 9 bases; unmatched junction nucleotides: 11. The germline CDR1 and CDR2 sequences are MNHEY and SVGAGI. CDR3 size: 16 residues. Study findings and constraints: Accounts indicate the classifier identified cytomegalovirus status with strong specificity and sensitivity. Confirmation in vitro established that a few CMV-associated chains were specific for CMV antigens. A later analysis linked a missense DCLRE1C variant to TCR beta V- and J-gene trimming. Rare TCR sequences predominated, though certain public TCRs were found in many donors.

PCR involved 60 Vbeta and 13 Jbeta primers. Clones were sequenced by immunoSEQ multiplex PCR, and TCRdb holds only the in-frame ones, with some missing. The sample contains roughly 190,000 clones, more than 65% of which appear only once. What was sequenced was PBMCs. This receptor was identified in a man aged 50 to 59 in good health and CMV-seronegative. This chain links TRBV6-5 with TRBJ2-1, with 9 bases matching TRBD2. CDR3 region: CASSYGRGGHLGEQFF. DNA for the CDR3: TGTGCCAGCAGTTACGGGCGGGGGGGCCATTTAGGTGAGCAGTTCTTC.